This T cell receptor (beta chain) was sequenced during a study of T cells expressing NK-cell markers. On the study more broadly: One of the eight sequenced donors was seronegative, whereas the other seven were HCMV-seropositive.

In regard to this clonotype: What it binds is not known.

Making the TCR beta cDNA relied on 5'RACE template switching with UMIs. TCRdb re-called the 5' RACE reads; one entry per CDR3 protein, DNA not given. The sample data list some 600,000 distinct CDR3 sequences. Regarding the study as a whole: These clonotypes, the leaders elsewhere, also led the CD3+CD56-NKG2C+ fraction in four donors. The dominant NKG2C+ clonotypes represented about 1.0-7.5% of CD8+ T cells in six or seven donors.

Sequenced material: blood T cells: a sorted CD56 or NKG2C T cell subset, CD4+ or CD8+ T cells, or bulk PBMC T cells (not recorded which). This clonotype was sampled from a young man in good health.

CDR3 amino acids: CASSNLLGGTNYGYTF. This chain uses TRBV7-9 with TRBJ1-2; the D call of TRBD1 rests on TCRdb alone, since no DNA is present to check it. The CDR3 consists of 16 residues. The germline CDR1 and CDR2 sequences are SEHNR and FQNEAQ (reference sequence).